Each of the 24 T cell receptor beta chains below was sequenced from the same sample in a study of T cell responses to AZD1222 COVID-19 vaccine. Profiling relied on immunoSEQ multiplex PCR, and the TCRdb table lists in-frame clones only, not all of them. Among 150,000 to 180,000 clones, around 85% were seen once, and the ten largest hold about 5.1%. The sequencing used peripheral blood, collected on day 0 of MenACWY control vaccination. Every receptor here comes from an adult in good health.

The CDR3 bases are TGTGCCAGCAGCTTACAAGGCGCCGGAGGCTACACCTTC. This encodes CASSLQGAGGYTF. The chain employs TRBV7-9 and TRBJ1-2; D is ambiguous. CDR3 size: 13 residues. CDR1 is SEHNR and CDR2 is FQNEAQ in the germline V gene (reference sequence). Deletions cut 2 bases from V and 8 bases from J, with 12 bases between.

The chain carries TRBV5-1 and TRBJ2-2; perhaps TRBD1 as D (5 bases). The CDR3 spans 14 residues. V was trimmed by 6 bases and J by 2 bases, leaving 11 bases between them. CDR1 SGHRS and CDR2 YFSETQ come from the germline V gene. CDR3 in DNA: TGCGCCAGCACCAGGGATGCCAACACCGGGGAGCTGTTTTTT. Translated: CASTRDANTGELFF.

The rearrangement uses TRBV7-2 and TRBJ1-4; D is possibly TRBD1 (6 bases). The CDR3 totals 16 residues. The germline V gene encodes CDR1 SGHTA and CDR2 FQGNSA. V was pared by 1 base and J by 8 bases, with 17 bases between. CDR3 bases: TGTGCCAGCAGCTTAGGTGGTGTCAGGGGAGGCGAAAAACTGTTTTTT. It specifies CASSLGGVRGGEKLFF.

The chain employs TRBV27 and TRBJ2-5; D uncertain. Trimming left V 3 bases short and J 5 bases short, with 10 bases between. Germline CDR1 MNHEY, CDR2 SMNVEV (reference sequence). The CDR3 is 13 residues long. CDR3 protein: CASSLLTGETQYF. CDR3 nucleotides: TGTGCCAGCAGTTTGCTCACCGGGGAGACCCAGTACTTC.

The V and J genes are TRBV9 and TRBJ2-7; 7 nucleotides align to TRBD2. Germline CDR1 SGDLS, CDR2 YYNGEE. The ends lost 4 bases at V and 7 bases at J; junction bases unmatched: 17. The CDR3 contains 16 residues. Written as DNA, the CDR3 is TGTGCCAGCAGCCCCACTAGCGCTACAGGCCCGGGGGAGCAGTACTTC. The encoded protein is CASSPTSATGPGEQYF.

This clone was counted a single time. The chain couples TRBV25-1 to TRBJ1-2; TRBD1 might be the D (5 bases). This CDR3 has 14 residues. The germline CDR1 and CDR2 sequences are MGHDK and SYGVNS. The V end lost 1 base, the J end lost 5 bases, and 11 bases lay between the germline ends. CDR3 amino acids: CASSESGAGYGYTF. The CDR3 coding sequence is TGTGCCAGCAGTGAATCCGGGGCAGGGTATGGCTACACCTTC.

J is TRBJ2-7 and V is TRBV30, with TRBD1 matching over 9 bases. The J segment lost 1 base and the V segment lost 0 bases, leaving 10 bases of the junction unmatched. The CDR3 loop spans 17 amino acids. The V gene's germline CDR1 is GTSNPN and CDR2 SVGIG (reference sequence). The chain's CDR3 is CAWSVRWTGEVSYEQYF. For the CDR3, the DNA is TGTGCCTGGAGTGTCCGATGGACAGGGGAAGTTTCCTACGAGCAGTACTTC.

The V call is TRBV9, the J call TRBJ2-5, with a tentative D call TRBD1 (5 bases). The germline V gene has CDR1 SGDLS and CDR2 YYNGEE. The CDR3 has 15 amino acids. Between the trimmed V and J ends, which lost 0 bases and 0 bases, there was a span of 9 bases. The CDR3 region has the DNA TGTGCCAGCAGCGTAGCGCCAGGGCACCAAGAGACCCAGTACTTC. Translated: CASSVAPGHQETQYF. Full variable domain (remainder filled in from reference TRBV9 and TRBJ2-5): DSGVTQTPKHLITATGQRVTLRCSPRSGDLSVYWYQQSLDQGLQFLIQYYNGEERAKGNILERFSAQQFPDLHSELNLSSLELGDSALYFCASSVAPGHQETQYFGPGTRLLVL.

This clone was counted once. This chain joins TRBV5-6 and TRBJ2-3; D is perhaps TRBD1 (6 bases). This CDR3 has 16 residues. The V and J ends lost 0 bases and 2 bases respectively, with 13 bases between them. The germline V gene has CDR1 SGHDT and CDR2 YYEEEE. CDR3 sequence reads: CASSLAGQGNTDTQYF. The CDR3 DNA reads TGTGCCAGCAGCTTGGCGGGGCAGGGGAACACAGATACGCAGTATTTT. The variable domain in full, completed from reference TRBV5-6 and TRBJ2-3, reads DAGVTQSPTHLIKTRGQQVTLRCSPKSGHDTVSWYQQALGQGPQFIFQYYEEEERQRGNFPDRFSGHQFPNYSSELNVNALLLGDSALYLCASSLAGQGNTDTQYFGPGTRLTVL.

This clone was seen only once. J is TRBJ2-7 and V is TRBV15; D is uncertain. This CDR3 is 18 amino acids long. Looked up from germline, CDR1 is LNHNV and CDR2 is YYDKDF (reference sequence). Deletions cut 0 bases from V and 2 bases from J, with 20 bases between. CDR3 protein: CATSRDQPGPQHPYEQYF. Written as DNA, the CDR3 is TGTGCCACCAGCAGAGATCAGCCGGGCCCCCAACATCCCTACGAGCAGTACTTC.

The chain carries TRBV10-1 and TRBJ1-2; D may be TRBD1 (5 bases). The germline CDR1 and CDR2 sequences are WNHNN and SYGVQD (reference sequence). The CDR3 is 13 residues long. Between the trimmed V and J ends, which lost 3 bases and 4 bases, there was a span of 9 bases. The CDR3 here is CASSDSGPYGYTF. CDR3 nucleotide sequence: TGCGCCAGCAGTGATTCAGGGCCCTATGGCTACACCTTC.

This sequence joins TRBV28 and TRBJ2-3; possible D gene TRBD2, 6 bases. The CDR3 has 17 residues. V was shortened by 3 bases and J by 5 bases, with 21 bases between the two germline ends. CDR1 is MDHEN and CDR2 is SYDVKM in the germline V gene. The CDR3: CASSLGRKGIGKDTQYF. CDR3 nucleotide sequence: TGTGCCAGCAGTTTGGGGAGGAAGGGTATCGGCAAAGATACGCAGTATTTT.

The chain combines TRBV29-1 with TRBJ2-5, with 7 bases that match TRBD1. Germline V gene lookup returns CDR1 SQVTM and CDR2 ANQGSEA. The CDR3 extends over 15 amino acids. J lost 5 bases, V lost 3 bases, and 12 bases had no gene match. The CDR3 DNA is TGCAGCGTTGAGGGGCGACAGGGCTACGGGGAGACCCAGTACTTC. It is translated as CSVEGRQGYGETQYF.

This clone appeared once. V usage is TRBV11-2 and J usage is TRBJ2-3; D is unresolved. Trimming removed 6 bases from V and 4 bases from J, with 14 bases in between. The germline V gene encodes CDR1 SGHAT and CDR2 FQNNGV. This CDR3 spans 14 amino acids. The CDR3 nucleotides are TGTGCCAGCAGAAAAGGGCTGGGCCCAGATACGCAGTATTTT. Encoded protein: CASRKGLGPDTQYF.

This clone was seen once. V usage is TRBV19 and J usage is TRBJ2-1; perhaps TRBD2 as D (6 bases). This CDR3 contains 14 residues. Germline V gene data show CDR1 as LNHDA and CDR2 as SQIVND (reference sequence). V was cut by 4 bases and J by 10 bases, with 17 bases left in between. The CDR3: CASSTKLPREEQFF. CDR3 nucleotides: TGTGCCAGTAGTACCAAACTCCCTCGGGAGGAGCAGTTCTTC. The variable domain in full, with the rest retrieved from reference TRBV19 and TRBJ2-1, is DGGITQSPKYLFRKEGQNVTLSCEQNLNHDAMYWYRQDPGQGLRLIYYSQIVNDFQKGDIAEGYSVSREKKESFPLTVTSAQKNPTAFYLCASSTKLPREEQFFGPGTRLTVL.

The gene calls are TRBV7-2 and TRBJ2-5; no clear D. Trimming left V 2 bases short and J 1 base short, with 8 bases between. Germline CDR1 reads SGHTA; CDR2 reads FQGNSA. The CDR3 is made up of 14 amino acids. The CDR3 bases are TGTGCCAGCAGCTTAATCTCCTTCCAAGAGACCCAGTACTTC. This sequence encodes CASSLISFQETQYF.

This clone was seen just once. The rearrangement uses TRBV28 and TRBJ1-5; 7 nucleotides align to TRBD1. Per germline, CDR1 MDHEN and CDR2 SYDVKM. V was pared by 7 bases and J by 6 bases, with 9 bases of the junction left unmatched. There are 14 residues in the CDR3. CDR3: CASTDRAASQPQHF. CDR3 in DNA: TGTGCCAGCACCGACAGGGCAGCTAGTCAGCCCCAGCATTTT.

V and J are TRBV6-1 and TRBJ1-6; perhaps TRBD1 as D (5 bases). The germline CDR1 and CDR2 sequences are MNHNS and SASEGT. This CDR3 comprises 15 residues. The V end lost 3 bases, the J end lost 0 bases, and 6 bases lay between the germline ends. The CDR3 here is CASSDTGSYNSPLHF. The CDR3 DNA follows: TGTGCCAGCAGTGACACAGGCTCCTATAATTCACCCCTCCACTTT.

This chain uses TRBV13 with TRBJ2-7; D is unresolved. This CDR3 contains 13 residues. Trimming stripped 0 bases from V and 3 bases from J, with 6 bases between. In germline, CDR1 is PRHDT, CDR2 FYEKMQ (reference sequence). CDR3 sequence: CASSLGAGYEQYV. DNA for the CDR3: TGTGCCAGCAGCTTAGGGGCAGGCTACGAGCAGTACGTC.

The chain employs TRBV5-1 and TRBJ2-5; 7 bases are a match to TRBD2. The CDR3 loop spans 16 amino acids. V was pared by 0 bases and J by 2 bases, with 7 bases of the junction left unmatched. CDR1 is SGHRS, CDR2 YFSETQ, per germline. CDR3 sequence (DNA): TGCGCCAGCAGCTTGGATCCAGCGGGGCTACAAGAGACCCAGTACTTC. As protein: CASSLDPAGLQETQYF.

The rearrangement joins TRBV28 to TRBJ1-5; 11 bases line up with TRBD1. The germline gives CDR1 MDHEN, CDR2 SYDVKM. V lost 2 bases to trimming and J lost 5 bases; unmatched junction nucleotides: 5. The CDR3 totals 16 residues. CDR3 nucleotides: TGTGCCAGCAGTTTACCGGGACAGGGGGTAGATCAGCCCCAGCATTTT. Translation: CASSLPGQGVDQPQHF.

This clone has only one observation. The chain is built from TRBV15 and TRBJ1-5; D call uncertain. The germline V gene has CDR1 LNHNV and CDR2 YYDKDF (reference sequence). The CDR3 contains 13 residues. Trimming took 5 bases from V and 3 from J, leaving 8 bases between them. In DNA, the CDR3 is TGTGCCACCAGCGGGTCAGCCAATCAGCCCCAGCATTTT. It codes for CATSGSANQPQHF.

The V and J genes are TRBV6-2 or TRBV6-3 and TRBJ2-4; weak D call: TRBD2 (6 bases). Trimming removed 0 bases at V and 0 bases at J, with 18 bases between. This CDR3 has 19 amino acids. Germline assignment: CDR1 MNHEY and CDR2 SVGEGT. The CDR3 bases are TGTGCCAGCAGTTACTCGGTTTTAGTATGGGAGGAAGCCAAAAACATTCAGTACTTC. Residues: CASSYSVLVWEEAKNIQYF.

The chain carries TRBV11-3 and TRBJ2-1; 7 bases are a match to TRBD1. Unmatched junction bases numbered 15, after V lost 8 bases and J lost 2 bases. The CDR3 is 17 amino acids. The germline V gene encodes CDR1 SGHNT and CDR2 YENEEA. The CDR3 sequence: CASQGDRGQRAYNEQFF. CDR3 DNA: TGTGCCAGCCAGGGGGATAGGGGGCAAAGGGCCTACAATGAGCAGTTCTTC. The whole variable domain, filled in from reference TRBV11-3 and TRBJ2-1, reads EAGVVQSPRYKIIEKKQPVAFWCNPISGHNTLYWYLQNLGQGPELLIRYENEEAVDDSQLPKDRFSAERLKGVDSTLKIQPAELGDSAVYLCASQGDRGQRAYNEQFFGPGTRLTVL.